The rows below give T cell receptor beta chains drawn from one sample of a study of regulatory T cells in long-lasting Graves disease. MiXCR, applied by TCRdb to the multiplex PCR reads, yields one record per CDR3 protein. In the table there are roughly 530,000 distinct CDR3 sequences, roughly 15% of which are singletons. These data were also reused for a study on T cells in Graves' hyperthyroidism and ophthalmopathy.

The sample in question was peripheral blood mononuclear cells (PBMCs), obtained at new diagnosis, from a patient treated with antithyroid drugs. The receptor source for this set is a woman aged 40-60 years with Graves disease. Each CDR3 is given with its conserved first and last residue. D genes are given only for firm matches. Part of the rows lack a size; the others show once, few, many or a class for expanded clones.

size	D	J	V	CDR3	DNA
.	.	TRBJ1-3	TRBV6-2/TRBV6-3	CATTGFNTIYF	TGTGCCACCACAGGGTTTAACACCATATATTTT
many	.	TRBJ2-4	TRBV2	CASSEALANPQYF	TGTGCCAGCAGTGAAGCGCTGGCTAATCCACAGTACTTC
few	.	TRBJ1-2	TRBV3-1	CASSHPANYGYTF	TGTGCCAGCAGCCATCCAGCTAACTATGGCTACACCTTC
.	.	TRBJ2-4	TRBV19	CATSPQGLGIQYF	TGTGCCACCTCCCCCCAGGGGTTGGGCATTCAGTACTTC
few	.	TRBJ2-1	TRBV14	CASSQEGRGGSYNEQFF	TGTGCCAGCAGCCAAGAAGGGAGAGGGGGATCCTACAATGAGCAGTTCTTC
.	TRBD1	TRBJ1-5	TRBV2	CASRETGQEPQHF	TGTGCCAGCAGGGAGACAGGGCAAGAGCCCCAGCATTTT
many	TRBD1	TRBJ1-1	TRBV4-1	CASSQFPGTGINTEAFF	TGCGCCAGCAGCCAATTCCCTGGGACAGGGATTAACACTGAAGCTTTCTTT
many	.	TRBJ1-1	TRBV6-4	CASRPRGAAGNTEAFF	TGTGCCAGCAGACCCCGGGGGGCAGCCGGGAACACTGAAGCTTTCTTT
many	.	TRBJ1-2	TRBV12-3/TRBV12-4	CASSPQAANYGYTF	TGTGCCAGCAGTCCCCAGGCGGCTAACTATGGCTACACCTTC
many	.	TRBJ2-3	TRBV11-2	CASSSVYTQYF	TGTGCCAGCAGTTCGGTTTATACGCAGTATTTT
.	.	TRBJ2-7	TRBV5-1	CASSPRPLYEQYF	TGCGCCAGCAGCCCCCGGCCCCTTTACGAGCAGTACTTC
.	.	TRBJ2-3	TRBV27	CASSRGPFISDTQYF	TGTGCCAGCAGTAGGGGACCTTTTATTTCAGATACGCAGTATTTT
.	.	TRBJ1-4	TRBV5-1	CASSLEWGASFLFF	TGCGCCAGCAGCTTGGAATGGGGGGCCTCCTTTCTGTTTTTT
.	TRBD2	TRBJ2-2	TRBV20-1	CSARLSGGANGELFF	TGCAGTGCTAGACTTAGCGGGGGGGCTAACGGGGAGCTGTTTTTT
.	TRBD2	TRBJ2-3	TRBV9	CASAGDPPDTQYF	TGTGCCAGCGCGGGGGACCCCCCAGATACGCAGTATTTT
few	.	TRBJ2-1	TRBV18	CASSKPADNYEQFF	TGTGCCAGCTCAAAACCCGCAGATAATTATGAGCAGTTCTTC
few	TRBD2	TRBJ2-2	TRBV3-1	CASSQEEAGGPPLWTGELFF	TGTGCCAGCAGCCAAGAGGAAGCGGGGGGGCCCCCCTTGTGGACCGGGGAGCTGTTTTTT
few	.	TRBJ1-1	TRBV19	CASIDVGLYTEAFF	TGTGCCAGTATAGATGTCGGACTGTACACTGAAGCTTTCTTT
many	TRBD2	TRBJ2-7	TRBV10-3	CATRQMGGDYEQYF	TGTGCCACACGGCAGATGGGAGGGGACTACGAGCAGTACTTC
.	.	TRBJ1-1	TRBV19	CASSGSFGTEAFF	TGTGCCAGTAGTGGGAGTTTTGGCACTGAAGCTTTCTTT
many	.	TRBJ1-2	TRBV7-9	CASSSQSLDRWTGYTF	TGTGCCAGCAGCTCCCAATCCCTCGACCGGTGGACTGGCTACACCTTC
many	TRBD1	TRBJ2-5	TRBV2	CASQGQNQETQYF	TGTGCCAGCCAGGGACAGAACCAAGAGACCCAGTACTTC
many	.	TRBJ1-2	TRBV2	CASSSRNFEPGYGYTF	TGTGCCAGCAGTAGCCGGAACTTTGAGCCCGGCTATGGCTACACCTTC
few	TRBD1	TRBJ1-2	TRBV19	CASSIPTGKDGYTF	TGTGCCAGTAGTATACCGACAGGGAAGGATGGCTACACCTTC
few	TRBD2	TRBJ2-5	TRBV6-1	CASSNGGAGGGQETQYF	TGTGCCAGCAGTAACGGGGGAGCGGGGGGGGGGCAAGAGACCCAGTACTTC
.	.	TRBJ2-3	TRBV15	CATSTWVNRDTQYF	TGTGCCACCAGCACCTGGGTTAATAGGGATACGCAGTATTTT
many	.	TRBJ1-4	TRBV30	CAWTGQANEKLFF	TGTGCCTGGACGGGACAAGCTAATGAAAAACTGTTTTTT
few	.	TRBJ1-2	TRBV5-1	CASRRPTDAFGYTF	TGCGCCAGCCGGCGACCCACTGATGCCTTTGGCTACACCTTC
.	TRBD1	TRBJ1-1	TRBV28	CASSPQGVYFEALF	TGTGCCAGCTCACCTCAGGGGGTCTACTTTGAAGCTCTCTTT
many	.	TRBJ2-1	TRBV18	CASSPQDIGGQFF	TGTGCCAGCTCACCACAAGATATCGGGGGGCAGTTCTTC
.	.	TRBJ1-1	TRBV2	CASSVGPGSSTEAFF	TGTGCCAGCAGTGTCGGCCCGGGATCCTCCACTGAAGCTTTCTTT
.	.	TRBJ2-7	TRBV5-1	CASSPQDGSYEQYF	TGCGCCAGCAGCCCCCAGGACGGGTCCTACGAGCAGTACTTC
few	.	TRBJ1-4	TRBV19	CASSMAPSTNEKLFF	TGTGCCAGTAGTATGGCGCCGTCAACTAATGAAAAACTGTTTTTT
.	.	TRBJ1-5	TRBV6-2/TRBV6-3	CASSYTGYSNQPQHF	TGTGCCAGCAGCTATACAGGGTATAGCAATCAGCCCCAGCATTTT
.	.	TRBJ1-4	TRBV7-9	CASSLWVRTNEKLFF	TGTGCCAGCAGCTTATGGGTCAGAACTAATGAAAAACTGTTTTTT
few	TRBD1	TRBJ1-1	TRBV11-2	CASSFLSGQLNTEAFF	TGTGCCAGCAGCTTCCTCTCGGGACAGCTGAACACTGAAGCTTTCTTT
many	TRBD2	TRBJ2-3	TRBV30	CASKGKLAELTDTQYF	TGTGCCTCTAAAGGGAAACTAGCGGAGCTCACAGATACGCAGTATTTT
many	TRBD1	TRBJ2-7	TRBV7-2	CASSPPRGQGPPYEQYF	TGTGCCAGCAGCCCACCCCGCGGACAGGGCCCCCCCTACGAGCAGTACTTC
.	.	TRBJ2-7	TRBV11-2	CASSLDRSSGYEQYF	TGTGCCAGCAGCTTAGATCGGAGTAGCGGCTACGAGCAGTACTTC
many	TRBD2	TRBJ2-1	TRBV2	CASSLRGGGSYNEQFF	TGTGCCAGCAGCTTACGCGGCGGGGGGAGCTACAATGAGCAGTTCTTC
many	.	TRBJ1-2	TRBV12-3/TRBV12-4	CASSLKRSYGYTF	TGTGCCAGCAGTTTAAAAAGGTCCTATGGCTACACCTTC
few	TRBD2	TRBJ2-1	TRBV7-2	CASSLLGLAGGQDEQFF	TGTGCCAGCAGCTTACTAGGGCTAGCGGGGGGGCAGGATGAGCAGTTCTTC
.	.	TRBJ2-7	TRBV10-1	CAGGLRYEQYF	TGCGCCGGGGGTTTGCGCTACGAGCAGTACTTC
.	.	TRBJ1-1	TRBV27	CASTSGGNTEAFF	TGTGCCAGCACCTCGGGGGGGAACACTGAAGCTTTCTTT
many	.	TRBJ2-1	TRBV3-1	CASSQDLSWSSYNEQFF	TGTGCCAGCAGCCAAGATCTGTCGTGGAGCTCCTACAATGAGCAGTTCTTC
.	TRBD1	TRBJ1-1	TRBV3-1	CASSPGQVAEAFF	TGTGCCAGCAGCCCCGGACAGGTAGCTGAAGCTTTCTTT
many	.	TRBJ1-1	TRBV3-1	CASSHHGLGSPGGTEAFF	TGTGCCAGCAGCCACCACGGCCTGGGCAGCCCCGGCGGCACTGAAGCTTTCTTT
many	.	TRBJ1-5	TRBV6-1	CASSEVRSVHQPQHF	TGTGCCAGCAGTGAAGTGCGGTCGGTTCATCAGCCCCAGCATTTT
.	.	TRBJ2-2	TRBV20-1	CSARSSGPHTGELFF	TGCAGTGCTAGATCGTCAGGGCCCCACACCGGGGAGCTGTTTTTT
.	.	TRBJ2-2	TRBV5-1	CASSLPRPGSTQAGELFF	TGCGCCAGCAGCTTGCCCCGTCCAGGCAGCACCCAGGCCGGGGAGCTGTTTTTT